The sequence of this T cell receptor beta chain was determined in a study of T-cell memory formation after mild COVID-19. Study-wide background: TCR clustering was largely donor specific. Study results and limitations: Among clones contracting day 15 to 85, CD4/CD8 was balanced, whereas later expanders leaned CD4+. Cross-reactive memory apparently joined, as some responding clones appeared in pre-infection memory.

TCRdb fed the 5' RACE reads into MiXCR, producing one record per CDR3 protein. The sample records roughly 240,000 distinct CDR3 sequences, around 15% being singletons. Worth noting for this clonotype: Its antigen is still unknown.

Germline V gives CDR1 DFQATT, CDR2 SNEGSKA (reference sequence). Unmatched junction bases numbered 1, after V lost 2 bases and J lost 2 bases. The CDR3 has 14 residues. This sequence originates from a man younger than 35 who had mild COVID-19 (a few samples of this study predate the infection). Cell type and time point are not known. This chain joins TRBV20-1 and TRBJ2-3, with TRBD2 matching over 10 bases. Material: PBMCs or a T cell subset sorted from them (not recorded which). Written as DNA, the CDR3 is TGCAGTGCTAGACTAGCGGGGGTCACAGATACGCAGTATTTT. Residues: CSARLAGVTDTQYF.